A selection of T cell receptor beta chains follows, all from one sample in a study of blood T cell repertoires in COVID-19. The assay was immunoSEQ multiplex PCR, and TCRdb's table has in-frame clones only and misses some. Seen here are roughly 220,000 clones, roughly 83% observed once, and the top ten hold 1.3%. The source material was PBMCs or T cells enriched from blood (not recorded which). Receptor source: a woman aged 40 to 49 with acute COVID-19. CDR3s include the opening cysteine and the closing phenylalanine or tryptophan. D genes are given only for firm matches. Clone size is given for some rows only: seen once, a few or many times, or a class if the clone is expanded.

.,TRBJ2-1,TRBV4-2,.,CASSQGLPRRNEQFF,TGTGCCAGCAGCCAGGGACTGCCCCGTCGCAATGAGCAGTTCTTC
.,TRBJ1-2,TRBV3-1/TRBV3-2,.,CASSPAGGYGYTF,TGTGCCAGCAGCCCCGCCGGGGGTTATGGCTACACCTTC
.,TRBJ1-1,TRBV5-4,.,CASSFLTGGSFEAFF,TGTGCCAGCAGCTTTCTGACGGGAGGGTCGTTTGAAGCTTTCTTT
.,TRBJ2-3,TRBV5-1,TRBD2,CASSRLAVTDTQYF,TGCGCCAGCAGCCGACTAGCGGTCACAGATACGCAGTATTTT
.,TRBJ2-1,TRBV24-1,TRBD2,CATSRGGGLRYNEQFF,TGTGCCACCAGTCGGGGGGGTGGTCTGCGGTACAATGAGCAGTTCTTC
.,TRBJ2-1,TRBV5-1,TRBD1,CASSPGQTYNEQFF,TGCGCCAGCAGCCCGGGACAGACATACAATGAGCAGTTCTTC
.,TRBJ2-1,TRBV2,.,CASSENRVEGNEQFF,TGTGCCAGCAGTGAAAACAGGGTTGAGGGGAATGAGCAGTTCTTC
.,TRBJ1-6,TRBV28,.,CASSQGHSPLHF,TGTGCCAGCAGCCAGGGGCATTCACCCCTCCACTTT
.,TRBJ2-3,TRBV11-2,TRBD2,CASSLEGSGRGTDTQYF,TGTGCCAGCAGCTTAGAGGGTAGCGGGAGAGGCACAGATACGCAGTATTTT
.,TRBJ1-2,TRBV6-5,.,CASTGVHGYTF,TGTGCCAGCACAGGGGTTCACGGCTACACCTTC
.,TRBJ1-5,TRBV7-8,TRBD1,CASSWDRGKNQPQHF,TGTGCCAGCAGCTGGGACAGGGGCAAGAATCAGCCCCAGCATTTT
.,TRBJ2-5,TRBV24-1,TRBD1,CATSDRRQGPTRQETQYF,TGTGCCACCAGTGATCGCCGACAGGGACCGACGAGACAAGAGACCCAGTACTTC
.,TRBJ2-7,TRBV6-1,TRBD2,CASSEAGLANPSYEQYF,TGTGCCAGCAGTGAAGCGGGACTAGCGAACCCCTCCTACGAGCAGTACTTC
.,TRBJ2-7,TRBV24-1,TRBD1,CATSDPAGTDYEQYF,TGTGCCACCAGTGATCCGGCCGGGACAGACTACGAGCAGTACTTC
few,TRBJ2-2,TRBV3-1/TRBV3-2,TRBD1,CASSQVRDRVKYTGELFF,TGTGCCAGCAGCCAAGTAAGGGACAGGGTTAAGTACACCGGGGAGCTGTTTTTT
.,TRBJ2-2,TRBV19,TRBD2,CASNPGLARGELFF,TGTGCCAGTAACCCCGGACTAGCCCGCGGGGAGCTGTTTTTT
.,TRBJ1-2,TRBV30,.,CAGGNFYGYTF,TGTGCCGGGGGAAACTTCTATGGCTACACCTTC
.,TRBJ2-7,TRBV5-1,.,CASSSTGTAPYEQYF,TGCGCCAGCAGCTCGACAGGAACCGCGCCCTACGAGCAGTACTTC
.,TRBJ2-2,TRBV11-2,TRBD2,CASSLVLAGAGELFF,TGTGCCAGCAGCTTAGTACTAGCGGGAGCTGGGGAGCTGTTTTTT
.,TRBJ1-2,TRBV15,.,CATSRDVRGYTF,TGTGCCACCAGCAGAGATGTGAGGGGCTACACCTTC
.,TRBJ2-2,TRBV28,TRBD2,CASARTSGRARTGELFF,TGTGCCAGCGCTAGGACTAGCGGGAGGGCCCGGACCGGGGAGCTGTTTTTT
.,TRBJ1-2,TRBV29-1,.,CSVEGQNYGYTF,TGCAGCGTTGAAGGACAGAACTATGGCTACACCTTC
.,TRBJ2-3,TRBV19,.,CASSIVASTDTQYF,TGTGCCAGTAGTATAGTGGCTAGCACAGATACGCAGTATTTT
.,TRBJ1-2,TRBV25-1,.,CASSEFRGRSDGYTF,TGTGCCAGCAGTGAATTCAGGGGACGCTCTGATGGCTACACCTTC
.,TRBJ1-4,TRBV28,.,CASSSPGKGPTNEKLFF,TGTGCCAGCAGTTCTCCAGGGAAGGGTCCAACTAATGAAAAACTGTTTTTT
.,TRBJ1-5,TRBV30,.,CAWSGGALISGQHF,TGTGCCTGGAGCGGCGGGGCCTTAATATCGGGGCAGCATTTT
once,TRBJ1-1,TRBV19,TRBD1,CASSIVVGQGEAFF,TGTGCCAGTAGTATAGTGGTCGGACAGGGTGAAGCTTTCTTT
.,TRBJ2-3,TRBV24-1,TRBD2,CATSDGGLAGLTDTQYF,TGTGCCACCAGTGATGGGGGACTAGCGGGACTAACAGATACGCAGTATTTT
.,TRBJ2-1,TRBV7-6,TRBD2,CASSKTSGSSYNEQFF,TGTGCCAGCAGCAAGACTAGCGGGAGCTCCTACAATGAGCAGTTCTTC